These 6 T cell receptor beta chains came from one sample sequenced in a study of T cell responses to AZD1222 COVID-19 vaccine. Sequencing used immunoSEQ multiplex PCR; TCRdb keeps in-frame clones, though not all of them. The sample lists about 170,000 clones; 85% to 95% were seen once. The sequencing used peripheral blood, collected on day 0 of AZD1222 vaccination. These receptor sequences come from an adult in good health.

CDR3 loop: CASRPGSSYEQYF. Written as DNA, the CDR3 is TGTGCCAGCAGGCCCGGGAGTTCCTACGAGCAGTACTTC. V usage is TRBV27 and J usage is TRBJ2-7, with a possible D match to TRBD2 (6 bases). The CDR3 is 13 amino acids. V was pared by 6 bases and J by 1 base, with 10 bases between. Germline V gene sequence: CDR1 MNHEY, CDR2 SMNVEV (reference sequence).

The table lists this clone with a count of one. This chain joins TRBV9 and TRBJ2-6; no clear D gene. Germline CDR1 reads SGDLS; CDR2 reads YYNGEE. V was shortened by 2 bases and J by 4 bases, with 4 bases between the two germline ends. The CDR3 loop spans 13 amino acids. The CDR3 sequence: CASSVAGANVLTF. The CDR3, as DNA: TGTGCCAGCAGCGTCGCCGGGGCCAACGTCCTGACTTTC.

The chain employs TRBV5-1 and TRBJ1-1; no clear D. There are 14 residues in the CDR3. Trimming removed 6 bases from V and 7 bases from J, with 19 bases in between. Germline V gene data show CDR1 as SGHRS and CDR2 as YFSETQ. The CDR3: CASTHGHGRFEAFF. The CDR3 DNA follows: TGCGCCAGCACACATGGGCACGGCCGTTTTGAAGCTTTCTTT.

CDR3: CASSDNQGLGNYEQYF. In nucleotides, the CDR3 is TGTGCCAGCAGCGACAATCAGGGCCTGGGGAACTACGAGCAGTACTTC. V and J are TRBV2 and TRBJ2-7; TRBD1 is a possible D gene (5 bases). Germline CDR1 is SNHLY and CDR2 is FYNNEI. V dropped 6 bases and J dropped 3 bases, with 21 bases sitting between them. This CDR3 is 16 amino acids long. Together with reference TRBV2 and TRBJ2-7, the CDR3 gives the full variable domain: EPEVTQTPSHQVTQMGQEVILRCVPISNHLYFYWYRQILGQKVEFLVSFYNNEISEKSEIFDDQFSVERPDGSNFTLKIRSTKLEDSAMYFCASSDNQGLGNYEQYFGPGTRLTVT.

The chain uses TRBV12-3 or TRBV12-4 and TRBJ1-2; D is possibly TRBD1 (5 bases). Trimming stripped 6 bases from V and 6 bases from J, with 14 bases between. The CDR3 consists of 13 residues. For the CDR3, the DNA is TGTGCCAGCAGACTACCGGGACTGAATGGCTACACCTTC. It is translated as CASRLPGLNGYTF.

The CDR3 nucleotides read TGCAGCGTCCTAGGACAGGGGGCTTTTTCTGGAAACACCATATATTTT. Encoded protein: CSVLGQGAFSGNTIYF. This chain connects TRBV29-1 to TRBJ1-3; 11 nucleotides match TRBD1. The junction had 8 bases not matched to a gene; V was cut back by 6 bases and J by 1 base. There are 16 residues in the CDR3. Germline V gene lookup returns CDR1 SQVTM and CDR2 ANQGSEA.